The present entry profiles one T cell receptor beta chain with its context. The antigen it binds to is not known. No base qualities exist here, and no much larger clone lies one base off it. The record originates from a study of blood T cell repertoires in COVID-19 (dated by TCRdb to the early 2020s). For the study in its entirety: Collaborator samples came from the United States, Italy and Spain and covered acute and convalescent phases of COVID-19. The material from the prospective study consisted of cDNA or gDNA derived from T cells, B-cell-depleted T cells, or PBMCs. The samples were drawn from two sources: the first 160 participants of the ongoing ImmuneRACE study, and 1,000 to 1,500 subjects contributed by 6 global collaborators. HLA class I and class II types, where available, came from metadata supplied by the sample provider rather than from assay-based typing. The sample metadata nearly always contained a de-identified subject ID, COVID-19 status, age in years and sex. A freely available public database, intended as a resource for researchers studying the immune response to SARS-CoV-2, is where the repertoires were released. Subjects who had been exposed to COVID-19, were actively infected with it, or had recovered from it provided the deeply sampled blood TCRbeta repertoires that made up the dataset.

TCRbeta CDR3 regions were amplified from genomic DNA using the immunoSEQ Assay, a bias-controlled multiplex PCR. Regarding the original processing steps: The number of nucleated cells in each sample was estimated from the amplification of reference gene primers within the assay. To quantify the absolute abundance of each unique TCRbeta CDR3 rearrangement, sequence reads were collapsed and filtered. Productive Simpson clonality was computed per sample as the square root of Simpson's diversity index over productive rearrangements. TCRdb re-hosts the immuneACCESS table, in-frame sequences only. Its copies lack some clones; in the studies checked, an unresolved V gene accounts for under half of them, and the cause for the rest is not known. The DNA gave D and trimming, while V, J and clone size come from that table. The sample has about 260,000 clones on record, roughly 88% of them singletons. The ten largest clonotypes hold 9.5% to 13% of the sample.

What the research found in general, with its limitations: Clinical and demographic metadata were provided uncurated, with the amount varying by source and participant.

In Seattle, one collaborating source enrolled patients while the infection was active and tracked those patients longitudinally over the course of disease. Whole blood was collected in K2EDTA tubes by collaborating institutions according to the institutions' own protocols. For TCRbeta analysis, collaborators shipped samples as frozen whole blood, isolated PBMCs, or DNA extracted from either of those sample types. The sample taken for sequencing was peripheral blood. This sequence was found in a woman aged 70-85 years with COVID-19, enrolled during active disease.

Here is the DNA: TGCGCCAGCAGCATGTCGGGACTAGTCGTCGATGAGCAGTTCTTC. The resulting protein is CASSMSGLVVDEQFF. The rearranged chain carries TRBV5-1 and TRBJ2-1; 8 of the junction bases match TRBD2. The CDR1 and CDR2 encoded by the germline V gene are SGHRS and YFSETQ. V ends up 4 bases short and J 8 bases short, with an unmatched junction base count of 11. Its CDR3 holds 15 amino acids, cysteine through phenylalanine. The only DNA kept is the CDR3, 45 bases in frame from the first base.